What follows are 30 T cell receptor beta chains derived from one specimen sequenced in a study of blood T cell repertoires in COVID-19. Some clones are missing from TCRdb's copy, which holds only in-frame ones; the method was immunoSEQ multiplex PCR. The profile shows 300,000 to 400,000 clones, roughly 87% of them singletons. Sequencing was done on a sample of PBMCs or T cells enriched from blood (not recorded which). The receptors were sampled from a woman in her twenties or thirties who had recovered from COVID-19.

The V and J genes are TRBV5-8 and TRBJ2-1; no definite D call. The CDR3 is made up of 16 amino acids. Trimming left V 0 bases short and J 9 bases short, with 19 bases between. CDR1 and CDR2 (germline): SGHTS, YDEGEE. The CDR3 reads CASSLERSSAAREQFF. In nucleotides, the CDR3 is TGTGCCAGCAGCTTGGAACGGTCTTCGGCGGCGCGTGAGCAGTTCTTC.

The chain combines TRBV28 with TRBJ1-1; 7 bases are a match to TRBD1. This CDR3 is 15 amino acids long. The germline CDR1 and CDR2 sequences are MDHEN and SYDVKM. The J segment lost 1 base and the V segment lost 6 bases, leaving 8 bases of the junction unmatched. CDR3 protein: CASSRGSGGNTEAFF. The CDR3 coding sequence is TGTGCCAGCAGCCGCGGGTCAGGGGGGAACACTGAAGCTTTCTTT.

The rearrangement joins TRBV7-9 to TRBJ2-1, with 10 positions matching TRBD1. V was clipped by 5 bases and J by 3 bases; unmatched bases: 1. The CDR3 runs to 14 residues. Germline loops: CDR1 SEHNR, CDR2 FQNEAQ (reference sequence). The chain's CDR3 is CASSRTGGYNEQFF. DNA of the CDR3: TGTGCCAGCAGCCGGACAGGGGGCTACAATGAGCAGTTCTTC.

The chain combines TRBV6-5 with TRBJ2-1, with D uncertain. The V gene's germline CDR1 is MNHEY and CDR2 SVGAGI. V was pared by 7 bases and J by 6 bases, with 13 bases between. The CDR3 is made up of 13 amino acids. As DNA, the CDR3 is TGTGCCAGCACTACATCCCCTAGCAATGAGCAGTTCTTC. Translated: CASTTSPSNEQFF.

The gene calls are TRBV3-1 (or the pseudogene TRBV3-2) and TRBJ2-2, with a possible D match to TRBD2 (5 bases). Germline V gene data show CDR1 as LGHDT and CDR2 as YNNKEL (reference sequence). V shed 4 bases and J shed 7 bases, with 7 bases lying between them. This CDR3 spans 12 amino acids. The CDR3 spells CASSLGIGELFF. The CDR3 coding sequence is TGTGCCAGCAGCCTCGGGATCGGGGAGCTGTTTTTT.

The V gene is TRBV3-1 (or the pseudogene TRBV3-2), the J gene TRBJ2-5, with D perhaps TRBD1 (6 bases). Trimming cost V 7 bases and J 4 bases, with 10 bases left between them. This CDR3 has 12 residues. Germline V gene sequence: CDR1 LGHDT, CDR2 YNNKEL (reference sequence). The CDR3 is CASTTGLETQYF. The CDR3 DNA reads TGTGCCAGCACCACAGGGCTAGAGACCCAGTACTTC.

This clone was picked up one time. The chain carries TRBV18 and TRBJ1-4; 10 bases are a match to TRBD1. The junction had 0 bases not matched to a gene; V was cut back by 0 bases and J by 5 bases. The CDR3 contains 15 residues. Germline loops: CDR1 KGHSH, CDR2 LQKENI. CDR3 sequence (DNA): TGTGCCAGCTCACCACCGGACAGGGGGAATGAAAAACTGTTTTTT. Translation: CASSPPDRGNEKLFF.

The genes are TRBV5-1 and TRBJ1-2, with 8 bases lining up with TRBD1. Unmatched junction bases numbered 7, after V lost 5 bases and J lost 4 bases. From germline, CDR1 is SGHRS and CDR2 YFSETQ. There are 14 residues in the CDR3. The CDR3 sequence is CASRKTGVPYGYTF. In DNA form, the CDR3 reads TGCGCCAGCAGAAAGACAGGGGTGCCCTATGGCTACACCTTC.

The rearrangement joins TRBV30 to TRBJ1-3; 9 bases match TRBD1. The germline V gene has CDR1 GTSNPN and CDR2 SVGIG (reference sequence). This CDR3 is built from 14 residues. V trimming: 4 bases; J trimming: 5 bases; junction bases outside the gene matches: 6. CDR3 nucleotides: TGTGCCTGGACCCGGGGACAGGGCAGAAACACCATATATTTT. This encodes CAWTRGQGRNTIYF.

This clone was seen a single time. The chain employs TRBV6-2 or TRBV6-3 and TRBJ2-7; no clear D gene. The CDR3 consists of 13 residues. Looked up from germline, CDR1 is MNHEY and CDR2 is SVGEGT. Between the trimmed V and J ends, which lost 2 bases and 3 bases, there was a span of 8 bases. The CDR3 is CASSYLKNYEQYF. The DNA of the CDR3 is TGTGCCAGCAGTTACCTAAAAAACTACGAGCAGTACTTC.

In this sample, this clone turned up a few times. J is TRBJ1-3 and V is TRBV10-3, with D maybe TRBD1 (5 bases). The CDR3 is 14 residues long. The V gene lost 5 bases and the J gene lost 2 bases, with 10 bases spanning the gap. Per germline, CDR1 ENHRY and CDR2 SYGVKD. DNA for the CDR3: TGTGCCATCAGTTTCAGGGCAACTGGAAACACCATATATTTT. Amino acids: CAISFRATGNTIYF.

The CDR3 nucleotides are TGCGCCAGCAGCCTAGCGGGGGGCCTTCCCGGGGAGCTGTTTTTT. Protein product: CASSLAGGLPGELFF. This sequence joins TRBV10-1 and TRBJ2-2; 11 bases agree with TRBD2. Germline-derived CDR1 and CDR2 are WNHNN and SYGVQD (reference sequence). The length of the CDR3 is 15 residues. V dropped 6 bases and J dropped 6; count of bases not matched to a gene: 6.

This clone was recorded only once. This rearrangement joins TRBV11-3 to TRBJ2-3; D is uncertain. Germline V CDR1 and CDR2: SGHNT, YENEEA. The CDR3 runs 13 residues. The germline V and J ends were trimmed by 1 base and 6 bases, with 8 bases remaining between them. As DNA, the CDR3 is TGTGCCAGCAGCTTAGCAGTTGGTGATACGCAGTATTTT. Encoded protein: CASSLAVGDTQYF.

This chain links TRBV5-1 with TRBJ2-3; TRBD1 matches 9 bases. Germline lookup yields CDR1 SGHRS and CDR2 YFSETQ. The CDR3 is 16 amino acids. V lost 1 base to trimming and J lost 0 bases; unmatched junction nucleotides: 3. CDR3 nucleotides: TGCGCCAGCAGCTTGAGGACAGGGGCTAGCACAGATACGCAGTATTTT. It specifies CASSLRTGASTDTQYF.

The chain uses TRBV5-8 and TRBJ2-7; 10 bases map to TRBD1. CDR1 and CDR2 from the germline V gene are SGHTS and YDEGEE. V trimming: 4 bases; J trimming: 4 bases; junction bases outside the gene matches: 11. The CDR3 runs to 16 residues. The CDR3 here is CASSPPPGQGRYEQYF. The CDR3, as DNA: TGTGCCAGCAGCCCGCCCCCGGGACAGGGGCGATACGAGCAGTACTTC.

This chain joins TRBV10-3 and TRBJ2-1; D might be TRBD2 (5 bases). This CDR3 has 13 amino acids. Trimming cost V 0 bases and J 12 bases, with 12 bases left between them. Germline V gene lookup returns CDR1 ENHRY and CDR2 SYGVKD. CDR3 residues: CAISESGGLGQFF. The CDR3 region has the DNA TGTGCCATCAGTGAGTCCGGTGGACTCGGGCAGTTCTTC.

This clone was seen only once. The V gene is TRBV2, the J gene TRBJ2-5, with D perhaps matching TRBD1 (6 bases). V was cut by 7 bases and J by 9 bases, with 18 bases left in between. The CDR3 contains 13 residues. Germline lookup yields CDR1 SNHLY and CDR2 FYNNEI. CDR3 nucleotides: TGTGCCAGCACGGTACAGGGTGAGAGAGCCCAGTACTTC. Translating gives CASTVQGERAQYF.

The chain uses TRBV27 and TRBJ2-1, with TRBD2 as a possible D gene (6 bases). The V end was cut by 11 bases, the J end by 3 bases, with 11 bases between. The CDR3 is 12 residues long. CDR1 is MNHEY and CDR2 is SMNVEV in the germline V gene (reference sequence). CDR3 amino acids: CAPGLCYNEQFF. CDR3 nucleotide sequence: TGTGCCCCGGGACTTTGCTACAATGAGCAGTTCTTC.

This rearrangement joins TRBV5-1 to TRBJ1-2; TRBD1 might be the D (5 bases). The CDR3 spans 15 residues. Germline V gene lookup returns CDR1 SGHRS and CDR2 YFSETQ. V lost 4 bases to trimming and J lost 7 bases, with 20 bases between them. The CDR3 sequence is CASSPTEGTAIGYTF. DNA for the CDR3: TGCGCCAGCAGCCCCACGGAGGGGACGGCCATTGGCTACACCTTC.

The CDR3 here is CASSGGTGGYEQFF. The CDR3 nucleotides read TGTGCCAGTAGCGGTGGGACAGGGGGGTATGAGCAGTTCTTC. The chain employs TRBV19 and TRBJ2-1; 11 bases align to TRBD1. The CDR3 totals 14 residues. Trimming cost V 6 bases and J 8 bases; bases outside gene matches: 6. The germline V gene encodes CDR1 LNHDA and CDR2 SQIVND (reference sequence). Looking up the rest from reference TRBV19 and TRBJ2-1 gives the full variable domain: DGGITQSPKYLFRKEGQNVTLSCEQNLNHDAMYWYRQDPGQGLRLIYYSQIVNDFQKGDIAEGYSVSREKKESFPLTVTSAQKNPTAFYLCASSGGTGGYEQFFGPGTRLTVL.

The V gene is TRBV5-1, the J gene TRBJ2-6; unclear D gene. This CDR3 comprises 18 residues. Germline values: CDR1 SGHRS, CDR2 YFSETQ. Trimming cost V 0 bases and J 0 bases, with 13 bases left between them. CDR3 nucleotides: TGCGCCAGCAGCTTGGCCGGTTCAGGTAGCTCTGGGGCCAACGTCCTGACTTTC. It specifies CASSLAGSGSSGANVLTF.

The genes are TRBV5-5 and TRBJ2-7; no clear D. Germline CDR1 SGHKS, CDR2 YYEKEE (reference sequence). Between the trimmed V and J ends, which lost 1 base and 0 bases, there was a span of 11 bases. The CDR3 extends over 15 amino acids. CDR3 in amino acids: CASSLSLLSSYEQYF. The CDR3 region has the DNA TGTGCCAGCAGCTTGTCCCTGCTGAGCTCCTACGAGCAGTACTTC.

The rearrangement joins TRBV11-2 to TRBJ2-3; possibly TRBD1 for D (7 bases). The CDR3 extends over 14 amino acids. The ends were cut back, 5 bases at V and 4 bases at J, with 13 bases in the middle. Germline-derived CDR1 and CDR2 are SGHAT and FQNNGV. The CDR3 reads CASSTSGGSDTQYF. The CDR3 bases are TGTGCCAGCAGCACATCAGGGGGGTCAGATACGCAGTATTTT.

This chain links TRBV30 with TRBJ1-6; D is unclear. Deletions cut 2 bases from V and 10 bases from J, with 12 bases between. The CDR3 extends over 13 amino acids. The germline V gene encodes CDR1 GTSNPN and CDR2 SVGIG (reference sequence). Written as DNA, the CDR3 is TGTGCCTGGAGTTCGGGGATAGAATCACCCCTCCACTTT. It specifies CAWSSGIESPLHF. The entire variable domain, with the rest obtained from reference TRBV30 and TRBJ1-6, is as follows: SQTIHQWPATLVQPVGSPLSLECTVEGTSNPNLYWYRQAAGRGLQLLFYSVGIGQISSEVPQNLSASRPQDRQFILSSKKLLLSDSGFYLCAWSSGIESPLHFGNGTRLTVT.

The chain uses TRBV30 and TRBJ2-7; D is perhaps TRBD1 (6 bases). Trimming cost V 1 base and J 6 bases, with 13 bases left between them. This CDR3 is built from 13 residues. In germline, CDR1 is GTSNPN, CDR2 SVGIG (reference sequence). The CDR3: CAWSDPRGGEQYF. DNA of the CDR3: TGTGCCTGGAGTGACCCCAGGGGTGGCGAGCAGTACTTC.

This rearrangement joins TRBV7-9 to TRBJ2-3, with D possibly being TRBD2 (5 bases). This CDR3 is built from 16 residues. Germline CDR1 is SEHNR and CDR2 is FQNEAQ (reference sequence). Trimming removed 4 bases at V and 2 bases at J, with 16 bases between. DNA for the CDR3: TGTGCCAGCAGCTATCCCGAGCGGATCCCCACAGATACGCAGTATTTT. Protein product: CASSYPERIPTDTQYF.

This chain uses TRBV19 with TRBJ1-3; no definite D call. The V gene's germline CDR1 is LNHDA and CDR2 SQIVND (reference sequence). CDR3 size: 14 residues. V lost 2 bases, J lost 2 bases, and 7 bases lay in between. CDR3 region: CASSIRGPGNTIYF. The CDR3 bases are TGTGCCAGTAGTATAAGAGGGCCTGGAAACACCATATATTTT.

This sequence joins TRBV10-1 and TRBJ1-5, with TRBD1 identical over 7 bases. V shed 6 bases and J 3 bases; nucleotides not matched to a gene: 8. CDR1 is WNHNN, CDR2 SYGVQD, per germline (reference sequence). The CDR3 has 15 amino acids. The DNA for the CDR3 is TGCGCCAGCAGGGGATTACAGGGGCTCAATCAGCCCCAGCATTTT. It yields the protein CASRGLQGLNQPQHF.

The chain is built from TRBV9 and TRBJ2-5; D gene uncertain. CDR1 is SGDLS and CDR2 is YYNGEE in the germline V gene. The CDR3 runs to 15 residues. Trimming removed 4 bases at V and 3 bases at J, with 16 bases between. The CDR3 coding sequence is TGTGCCAGCAGCCCCCAAATTTCCCCAAAAGAGACCCAGTACTTC. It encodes CASSPQISPKETQYF.

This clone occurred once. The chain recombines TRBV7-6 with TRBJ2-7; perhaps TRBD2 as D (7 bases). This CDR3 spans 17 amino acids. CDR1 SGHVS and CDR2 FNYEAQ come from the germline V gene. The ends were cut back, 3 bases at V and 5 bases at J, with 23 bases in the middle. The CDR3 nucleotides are TGTGCCAGCAGCTTGGGCCGTAGGGGGGGGGTACAGGACGAGCAGTACTTC. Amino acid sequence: CASSLGRRGGVQDEQYF.